The source of this T cell receptor (beta chain) is a study of CD8 T cells in Susac syndrome. CDR3 length equals 15 residues. V lost 6 bases and J 4 bases, leaving 16 bases between the germline ends. In germline, CDR1 is MDHEN, CDR2 SYDVKM. After extraction with the RNeasy kit, 0.5 to 1 ug of the RNA was reverse transcribed using random hexamers. By means of immunoSEQ multiplex PCR, TCR beta CDR3 spanning 54 Vbeta and 13 Jbeta underwent amplification. TCRdb re-called the immunoSEQ multiplex PCR reads through MiXCR, storing one row per CDR3 protein. The sample lists some 170,000 distinct CDR3 sequences, approximately 94% occurring once. Isolation of CD8+ and CD4+ T cells was performed negatively, whereas enrichment of TEMRA cells was done by FACS.

This sequence originates from a human donor with multiple sclerosis. Specimen: CD4+ T cells from PBMCs. The V gene is TRBV28, the J gene TRBJ2-1; no clear D gene. The CDR3 DNA sequence: TGTGCCAGCAGCGAAATGGGCAGTAGGTACAATGAGCAGTTCTTC. Protein product: CASSEMGSRYNEQFF. Based on the CDR3 plus reference TRBV28 and TRBJ2-1, the full variable domain is DVKVTQSSRYLVKRTGEKVFLECVQDMDHENMFWYRQDPGLGLRLIYFSYDVKMKEKGDIPEGYSVSREKKERFSLILESASTNQTSMYLCASSEMGSRYNEQFFGPGTRLTVL.